The 8 T cell receptor beta chains presented below share a single source sample, sequenced in a study of blood T cell repertoires in COVID-19. TCRdb's copy holds only in-frame clones and misses some; the assay was immunoSEQ multiplex PCR. The sample includes 50,000 to 60,000 clones, about 88% of them seen just once. The sample comprised peripheral blood. All receptors come from a human donor with active COVID-19. The donor label of this sample is uncertain.

The J gene is TRBJ2-1, the V gene TRBV7-3, with 8 bases aligning to TRBD2. J was trimmed by 2 bases and V by 2 bases; bases with no gene match: 2. Looked up from germline, CDR1 is SGHTA and CDR2 is FQGTGA. The CDR3 has 15 residues. In DNA, the CDR3 is TGTGCCAGCAGCTTACGGGGGGGCGCCTACAATGAGCAGTTCTTC. The encoded protein is CASSLRGGAYNEQFF.

This sequence joins TRBV3-1 (or the pseudogene TRBV3-2) and TRBJ1-1; possible D gene TRBD1, 6 bases. The ends were cut back, 7 bases at V and 1 base at J, with 16 bases in the middle. CDR1 LGHDT and CDR2 YNNKEL come from the germline V gene (reference sequence). The CDR3 sequence is 15 residues long. The CDR3 is CASTARDKWNTEAFF. The CDR3 nucleotides are TGTGCCAGCACCGCGAGGGACAAATGGAACACTGAAGCTTTCTTT.

The chain joins TRBV5-8 to TRBJ2-5; weak D call: TRBD2 (5 bases). Trimming cost V 0 bases and J 4 bases, with 10 bases left between them. Germline V gene data show CDR1 as SGHTS and CDR2 as YDEGEE. The CDR3 length is 14 residues. The CDR3 DNA sequence: TGTGCCAGCAGCTTGGCCCCGGGGAGAGAGACCCAGTACTTC. Its protein product is CASSLAPGRETQYF.

This clone was picked up a small number of times. This chain links TRBV13 with TRBJ2-3, with D possibly matching TRBD2 (7 bases). The CDR3 extends over 16 amino acids. Trimming removed 7 bases from V and 0 bases from J, with 17 bases in between. CDR1 and CDR2 (germline): PRHDT, FYEKMQ (reference sequence). Here the CDR3 reads CASTQAGGPSTDTQYF. CDR3 sequence (DNA): TGTGCCAGCACCCAAGCCGGGGGGCCGAGCACAGATACGCAGTATTTT.

This sequence joins TRBV6-5 and TRBJ2-6; no clear D. The germline CDR1 and CDR2 sequences are MNHEY and SVGAGI. This CDR3 region has 13 residues. Trimming stripped 5 bases from V and 3 bases from J, with 5 bases between. Written as DNA, the CDR3 is TGTGCCAGCAGTCTTCGTGGGGCCAACGTCCTGACTTTC. It is translated as CASSLRGANVLTF.

CDR3 region: CASSLDRSNQPQHF. CDR3 bases: TGTGCCAGCAGCTTAGACAGGTCGAATCAGCCCCAGCATTTT. The chain recombines TRBV7-8 with TRBJ1-5; tentative D call: TRBD1 (5 bases). CDR1 and CDR2 (germline): SGHVS, FQNEAQ. V was pared by 1 base and J by 4 bases, with 8 bases between. The length of the CDR3 is 14 residues.

This rearrangement joins TRBV28 to TRBJ2-7; D gene unclear. Germline CDR1 is MDHEN and CDR2 is SYDVKM. V was cut by 6 bases and J by 3 bases, with 12 bases left in between. The CDR3 contains 13 residues. In DNA form, the CDR3 reads TGTGCCAGCAGGACAACGAAGCACTACGAGCAGTACTTC. This encodes CASRTTKHYEQYF.

In its sample, this clone was seen once. The chain recombines TRBV19 with TRBJ2-3, with 9 bases identical to TRBD1. The V gene's germline CDR1 is LNHDA and CDR2 SQIVND (reference sequence). After removal of 4 bases from V and 3 bases from J, the junction contained 8 bases not matched to a gene. The CDR3 consists of 16 residues. The CDR3 coding sequence is TGTGCCAGTAGTAAACAGGGGGCGAGAGTAACAGATACGCAGTATTTT. This codes for CASSKQGARVTDTQYF.